Described below is a single T cell receptor (beta chain) sequence and its context. The data stem from a study of OX40 agonist ivuxolimab in advanced cancers. About the research overall: Prior anti-PD-1, anti-PD-L1 or anti-CTLA-4 therapy did not bar entry, and roughly 40% had some. Partial responses were seen in three patients, one with hepatocellular carcinoma and two with cutaneous melanoma.

Per germline, CDR1 MNHEY and CDR2 SMNVEV (reference sequence). The CDR3 loop spans 14 amino acids. The V and J ends lost 6 bases and 6 bases, in that order; junction bases with no gene match: 10. Using immunoSEQ multiplex PCR, the repertoire was profiled, and TCRdb retains in-frame clones only, with some absent. The table records tens of thousands of clones, 70% to 90% of them present only once. This sample comprised CD4+ or CD8+ T cells sorted from blood, obtained in a trial of the OX40 agonist ivuxolimab. V usage is TRBV27 and J usage is TRBJ2-7; 8 positions agree with TRBD2. This sequence originates from an adult with an advanced solid tumor such as melanoma, head and neck, liver or kidney cancer. The CDR3 loop reads CASSRSGGAGEQYF. Here the CDR3 DNA reads TGTGCCAGCAGCCGATCGGGGGGGGCTGGCGAGCAGTACTTC.